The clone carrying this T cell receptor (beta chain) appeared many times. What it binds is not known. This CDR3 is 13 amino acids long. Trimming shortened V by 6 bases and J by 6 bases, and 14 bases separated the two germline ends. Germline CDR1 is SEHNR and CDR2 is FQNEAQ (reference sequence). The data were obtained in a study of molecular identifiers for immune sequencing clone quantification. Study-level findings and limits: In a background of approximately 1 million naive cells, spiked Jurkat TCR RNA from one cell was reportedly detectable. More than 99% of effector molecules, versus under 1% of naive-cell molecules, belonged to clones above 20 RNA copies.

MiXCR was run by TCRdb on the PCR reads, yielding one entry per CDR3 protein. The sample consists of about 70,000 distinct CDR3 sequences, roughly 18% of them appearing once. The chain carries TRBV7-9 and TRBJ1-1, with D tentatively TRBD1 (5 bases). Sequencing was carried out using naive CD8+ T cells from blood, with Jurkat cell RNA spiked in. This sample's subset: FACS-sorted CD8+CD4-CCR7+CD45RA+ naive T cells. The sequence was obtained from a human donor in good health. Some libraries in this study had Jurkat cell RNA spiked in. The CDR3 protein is CASRRGAPAEAFF. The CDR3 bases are TGTGCCAGCAGGAGGGGCGCCCCAGCTGAAGCTTTCTTT.